Described below is a single T cell receptor beta chain sequence and its context. The specificity of this receptor is unknown. No qualities accompany the bases; no much larger clone lies one base away. This sample was included in a study of blood T cell repertoires in COVID-19 (dated by TCRdb to the early 2020s). Regarding the complete study: The collaborator samples originated in the United States, Italy and Spain and spanned the acute and convalescent phases of COVID-19. The material from the prospective study consisted of cDNA or gDNA derived from T cells, B-cell-depleted T cells, or PBMCs. Subjects who had been exposed to COVID-19, were actively infected with it, or had recovered from it provided the deeply sampled blood TCRbeta repertoires that made up the dataset. A freely available public database, intended as a resource for researchers studying the immune response to SARS-CoV-2, is where the repertoires were released. Samples came from the ongoing ImmuneRACE study (first 160 participants) plus 1,254 subjects from 6 global collaborators. Sample metadata almost always included a de-identified subject ID, COVID-19 status, age in years and sex. Where available, HLA class I and class II types were taken from metadata supplied by the sample provider and were not determined by assay-based typing. General findings and caveats noted by the study authors: How much clinical and demographic metadata was included differed by source and by participant, and the metadata was provided uncurated.

TCRbeta CDR3 regions were amplified from genomic DNA using the immunoSEQ Assay, a bias-controlled multiplex PCR. The study's own analysis went as follows. Nucleated cell counts per sample were estimated from amplification of reference gene primers within the assay. To quantify the absolute abundance of each unique TCRbeta CDR3 rearrangement, sequence reads were collapsed and filtered. Productive Simpson clonality was computed per sample as the square root of Simpson's diversity index over productive rearrangements. Not all clones reach the TCRdb copy of this immuneACCESS table, which keeps in-frame sequences only. Checked studies attribute under half of the gap to unresolved V genes and leave the rest unexplained. From that table come the V and J calls and clone size; the DNA was used to work out D and trimming. Counted in this sample were roughly 190,000 clones; more than 75% of them appeared once. The ten largest account for approximately 9% of the sample.

V lost 1 base and J lost 5 bases, and the count of bases not matched to a germline gene is 10. The CDR3 runs 17 residues from the cysteine to the phenylalanine. This entry keeps only the CDR3 DNA: 51 bases, framed from base 1. The germline V gene gives CDR1 as KGHSH and CDR2 as LQKENI. Whole blood was collected in K2EDTA tubes by collaborating institutions according to the institutions' own protocols. Collaborator samples were shipped for TCRbeta analysis as frozen whole blood, isolated PBMCs, or DNA extracted from either sample type. The chain employs TRBV18 and TRBJ1-4; TRBD1 matches 7 bases in the middle. This sequence originates from a woman aged 45-65 years with active or convalescent COVID-19. The sample was peripheral blood. CDR3 region: CASSPRTRDSQNEKLFF. The nucleotide sequence reads TGTGCCAGCTCACCACGTACTCGGGACAGCCAGAATGAAAAACTGTTTTTT.